Shown below are 12 T cell receptor beta chains from a single sample sequenced in a study of human T cells and chemical hapten exposure. The sample's time point: pre-sensitization, week 0. Treatment in this sample: therapeutic diphenylcyclopropenone sensitization with weekly scalp DPC. Sequencing started from total RNA isolated from unfractionated whole blood. TCRdb recomputed calls from the RACE reads with MiXCR, one row per CDR3 protein. The sample records fewer than 45,000 distinct CDR3 sequences, 10% being singletons. Sequences were derived from whole blood, sampled in connection with sensitization to the hapten diphenylcyclopropenone (DPC). All receptors derive from a middle-aged man with alopecia areata. Some clones in this sample may be carry-over from other donors' samples.

This clonotype has at least ten counts. Mismatch with germline at one junction end may stem from a read error. This sequence joins TRBV3-1 and TRBJ2-1, with D perhaps TRBD2 (6 bases). The CDR3 totals 15 residues. Germline V gene sequence: CDR1 LGHDT, CDR2 YNNKEL (reference sequence). DNA of the CDR3: TGTGCCAGCAGACAAGCGGGCAACTCCTACAATGAGCAGTTCTTC. Encoded protein: CASRQAGNSYNEQFF.

Ten or more counts support this clonotype. This chain links TRBV29-1 with TRBJ2-7; either TRBD1 or TRBD2 may supply D (6 bases each). CDR1 SQVTM and CDR2 ANQGSEA come from the germline V gene. This CDR3 has 9 residues. CDR3 DNA: TGCAGAGGGGGGCAAAAGGGGTACTTC. This encodes CRGGQKGYF.

This clonotype was observed many times. J is TRBJ2-3 and V is TRBV3-1, with unresolved D. The V end lost 2 bases, the J end lost 2 bases, and 11 bases lay between the germline ends. Germline V gives CDR1 LGHDT, CDR2 YNNKEL (reference sequence). CDR3 length equals 15 residues. In DNA, the CDR3 is TGTGCCAGCAGCCAACGCGGCCCTTCCACAGATACGCAGTATTTT. Protein product: CASSQRGPSTDTQYF.

This clonotype was counted between two and nine times. The V and J genes are TRBV7-6 and TRBJ2-7; no clear D. The germline V gene has CDR1 SGHVS and CDR2 FNYEAQ. The V end was cut by 1 base, the J end by 4 bases, with 14 bases between. The CDR3 extends over 15 amino acids. The CDR3 nucleotides read TGTGCCAGCAGCTTAGTAGTTCGCAACGATTACGAGCAGTACTTC. Its protein product is CASSLVVRNDYEQYF.

This clonotype has ten or more counts. The rearrangement uses TRBV7-6 and TRBJ2-5; TRBD1 aligns across 7 bases. V shed 5 bases, J shed 2 bases, and the junction held 8 bases outside the gene matches. The germline CDR1 and CDR2 sequences are SGHVS and FNYEAQ. The CDR3 sequence is 15 residues long. CDR3 amino acids: CASSPRQGTQETQYF. As DNA, the CDR3 is TGTGCCAGCAGCCCGCGACAGGGAACTCAAGAGACCCAGTACTTC.

This chain uses TRBV30 with TRBJ2-7, with no clear D. This CDR3 is built from 14 residues. With 5 bases removed from V and 4 bases from J, the gap between germline ends came to 18 bases. The germline V gene has CDR1 GTSNPN and CDR2 SVGIG (reference sequence). The DNA for the CDR3 is TGTGCCTGGGCCGCCAAGGCTGTACGGTACGAGCAGTACTTC. The encoded protein is CAWAAKAVRYEQYF.

Many counts were recorded for this clonotype. The chain has TRBV3-1 and TRBJ2-7; D is ambiguous. The CDR3 has 14 amino acids. Germline loops: CDR1 LGHDT, CDR2 YNNKEL (reference sequence). The V end was cut by 0 bases, the J end by 6 bases, with 12 bases between. The CDR3 sequence is CASSQEASIGEQYF. The CDR3 region has the DNA TGTGCCAGCAGCCAAGAGGCCAGTATCGGCGAGCAGTACTTC.

This clonotype was detected ten times or more. V usage is TRBV12-3 or TRBV12-4 and J usage is TRBJ1-2; TRBD1 matches 9 bases. The CDR3 runs 13 residues. V lost 6 bases, J lost 7 bases, and 6 bases stayed unmatched. CDR3 sequence reads: CASSRGQGLGYTF. The CDR3 bases are TGTGCCAGCAGCCGGGGACAGGGCCTTGGCTACACCTTC.

About this clonotype: A much larger clone lies one base from this, so it may be a read error. The CDR3 here is CSVETVDEQFF. The CDR3 nucleotides are TGCAGCGTTGAGACAGTCGATGAGCAGTTCTTC. V is TRBV29-1 and J is TRBJ2-1; D might be TRBD1 (5 bases). Trimming shortened V by 3 bases and J by 8 bases, and 8 bases separated the two germline ends. Germline V gives CDR1 SQVTM, CDR2 ANQGSEA. This CDR3 contains 11 residues.

This clonotype was counted a few times. The rearrangement joins TRBV6-2 or TRBV6-3 to TRBJ2-7; 7 nucleotides line up with TRBD1. The CDR3 covers 12 residues. Trimming cost V 4 bases and J 13 bases; bases outside gene matches: 10. Germline V gene lookup returns CDR1 MNHEY and CDR2 SVGEGT. Written as DNA, the CDR3 is TGTGCCAGCAGTTTTCCGACAGGGTCGTCCTACTTC. Its translation: CASSFPTGSSYF.

The chain links TRBV28 to TRBJ2-1, with TRBD2 matching 10 bases. J lost 6 bases, V lost 8 bases, and 7 bases had no gene match. The CDR3 extends over 14 amino acids. Germline CDR1 is MDHEN and CDR2 is SYDVKM. CDR3 sequence reads: CASAPLAGSNEQFF. The CDR3 coding sequence is TGTGCCAGCGCCCCACTAGCGGGAAGCAATGAGCAGTTCTTC. Complete variable domain (other parts from reference TRBV28 and TRBJ2-1): DVKVTQSSRYLVKRTGEKVFLECVQDMDHENMFWYRQDPGLGLRLIYFSYDVKMKEKGDIPEGYSVSREKKERFSLILESASTNQTSMYLCASAPLAGSNEQFFGPGTRLTVL.

There are many counts of this clonotype. V gene TRBV7-8 combines with J gene TRBJ2-6, with 7 positions matching TRBD1. The CDR3 consists of 17 residues. The germline V gene has CDR1 SGHVS and CDR2 FQNEAQ. V shed 1 base, J shed 1 base, and the junction held 4 bases outside the gene matches. The CDR3 loop reads CASSLGETGSGANVLTF. The CDR3 region has the DNA TGTGCCAGCAGCTTAGGGGAGACAGGGTCTGGGGCCAACGTCCTGACTTTC.